What follows is one TCR beta chain and its context. The sample belongs to a study of blood T cell repertoires in COVID-19. The data were produced by immunoSEQ multiplex PCR, yet TCRdb's version contains in-frame clones alone and is incomplete. The table records under 200,000 clones, about 90% of them present only once. The sequenced material came from peripheral blood. This TCR derives from a woman in her sixties with COVID-19, enrolled during active disease.

DNA for the CDR3: TGTGCCAGCAGCTTAACAGGGATCGGTGGCATAAAGGGCGAGCAGTACTTC. Its translation is CASSLTGIGGIKGEQYF. The rearrangement links TRBV7-2 to TRBJ2-7, with D maybe TRBD1 (6 bases). With 2 bases removed from V and 6 bases from J, the gap between germline ends came to 23 bases. CDR1 is SGHTA and CDR2 is FQGNSA in the germline V gene. This CDR3 has 17 residues.